A selection of T cell receptor beta chains follows, all from one sample in a study of blood T cell repertoires in COVID-19. The table came from immunoSEQ multiplex PCR; TCRdb's copy has only in-frame clones and leaves some out. Of around 100,000 clones listed, 90% are singletons. Sequenced input: peripheral blood. These receptors came from a man aged 50 to 59 with acute or convalescent COVID-19. Both conserved end residues are trimmed from each CDR3. Fields, in order: J gene, V gene, CDR3 protein.

TRBJ2-1 | TRBV13 | ASSSRTSGAYNEQF
TRBJ2-6 | TRBV30 | AWRLAGANVLT
TRBJ2-2 | TRBV6-5 | ASSFNAGELF
TRBJ2-6 | TRBV5-4 | ASSLEGTGANVLT
TRBJ2-2 | TRBV5-1 | ASSQAPRLAGRGGELF
TRBJ1-1 | TRBV6-5 | ASSYNRDRNTEAF
TRBJ2-5 | TRBV5-6 | ASSLDLDSFQETQY
TRBJ2-7 | TRBV25-1 | ASSDREGASYEQY
TRBJ2-1 | TRBV27 | ASSLQGPNNEQF
TRBJ2-1 | TRBV3-1/TRBV3-2 | ASSQAQGIEQF
TRBJ1-1 | TRBV19 | ASSSTGGRTEAF
TRBJ2-1 | TRBV2 | ASDSSYNEQF
TRBJ1-5 | TRBV30 | AWSSGRDQPQH
TRBJ1-1 | TRBV6-1 | ASSEARGRVNTEAF
TRBJ1-4 | TRBV4-1 | ASSHDPDRENEKLF
TRBJ2-1 | TRBV18 | ASSPLAGDGEQF
TRBJ1-1 | TRBV7-9 | ASSYTGGREATEAF
TRBJ1-1 | TRBV5-1 | ASSLLGGVMNTEAF
TRBJ2-7 | TRBV5-6 | ASSLGSGGQGEQY
TRBJ1-6 | TRBV7-2 | ASSTPGQGSYNSPLH
TRBJ2-4 | TRBV27 | ASSLVAGVGHIQY
TRBJ1-4 | TRBV5-7 | ASSRGRGKLF
TRBJ2-1 | TRBV7-6 | ASSHQGWDEQF
TRBJ2-3 | TRBV2 | ASLRLTDTQY
TRBJ1-6 | TRBV5-1 | ASSLWSGQGTNSPLH
TRBJ1-2 | TRBV6-5 | ASLGQGLYGYT
TRBJ2-5 | TRBV10-3 | AVSTSGGKETQY
TRBJ2-1 | TRBV5-4 | ASSLGGTSGTSYNEQF